One T cell receptor (beta chain) is described in this entry. CDR1 is MNHEY, CDR2 SVGAGI, per germline. The V gene lost 2 bases and the J gene lost 7 bases, with 8 bases spanning the gap. The CDR3 consists of 12 residues. This sample stems from a study of STAT5B mutations in CD4+ large granular lymphocyte leukemia. Source study methods: Productive clonotypes were detectable down to 2.59 x 10-5 frequency. The table came from immunoSEQ multiplex PCR; TCRdb's copy has only in-frame clones and leaves some out. The V and J calls and clone size are taken from that table; D and trimming were inferred from the DNA. This table has 40,000 to 55,000 clones, around 86% appearing once.

This TCR came from a human donor in good health. The gene calls are TRBV6-5 and TRBJ1-1; no reliable D call. Material: CD4+ T cells from blood buffy coats. The CDR3 region is CASSYRASEAFF. In DNA, the CDR3 is TGTGCCAGCAGTTACCGCGCCAGTGAAGCTTTCTTT.